What follows are 7 T cell receptor beta chains derived from one specimen sequenced in a study of cytomegalovirus exposure and HLA in healthy donors. PCR involved 60 Vbeta and 13 Jbeta primers. Profiled with immunoSEQ multiplex PCR; TCRdb holds only in-frame clones, not every one. This table holds 130,000 or so clones, 73% found once. Sequenced material: PBMCs. All receptors come from a woman in her thirties or forties in good health and CMV-seropositive.

This clone was found a few times. The chain recombines TRBV4-1 with TRBJ2-1, with TRBD2 identical over 10 bases. CDR1 and CDR2 from the germline V gene are MGHRA and YSYEKL. V was pared by 1 base and J by 6 bases, with 0 bases of the junction left unmatched. The CDR3 totals 14 residues. The DNA for the CDR3 is TGCGCCAGCAGCCAAGTAGCGGGAGGCAATGAGCAGTTCTTC. Amino acids: CASSQVAGGNEQFF.

The V call is TRBV6-4, the J call TRBJ2-1; tentatively, D is TRBD1 (5 bases). The CDR3 loop spans 15 amino acids. Germline V gene sequence: CDR1 MRHNA, CDR2 SNTAGT. V was shortened by 2 bases and J by 2 bases, with 10 bases between the two germline ends. The CDR3 coding sequence is TGTGCCAGCAGTGACAGGGGCAGTCCCTACAATGAGCAGTTCTTC. This gives the protein CASSDRGSPYNEQFF.

The V and J genes are TRBV7-9 and TRBJ1-1, with 7 bases aligning to TRBD1. The CDR3 runs 15 residues. Per the germline V gene, CDR1 is SEHNR and CDR2 is FQNEAQ (reference sequence). Trimming at V came to 5 bases and at J to 4 bases, leaving 10 bases not matched to a gene. The CDR3 nucleotides read TGTGCCAGCAGCCCCGGGGACAGAAGGAGCACTGAAGCTTTCTTT. It yields the protein CASSPGDRRSTEAFF.

The chain recombines TRBV7-3 with TRBJ2-1; D ambiguous. The CDR3 is 15 residues long. The ends were cut back, 5 bases at V and 0 bases at J, with 11 bases in the middle. The germline V gene has CDR1 SGHTA and CDR2 FQGTGA. CDR3 nucleotides: TGTGCCAGCAGCCGCACAGTGAGCTCCTACAATGAGCAGTTCTTC. Translation: CASSRTVSSYNEQFF. Full variable domain (outside the CDR3, taken from reference TRBV7-3 and TRBJ2-1): GAGVSQTPSNKVTEKGKYVELRCDPISGHTALYWYRQSLGQGPEFLIYFQGTGAADDSGLPNDRFFAVRPEGSVSTLKIQRTERGDSAVYLCASSRTVSSYNEQFFGPGTRLTVL.

The V and J genes are TRBV6-5 and TRBJ1-1; 8 positions agree with TRBD1. V lost 5 bases to trimming and J lost 4 bases; unmatched junction nucleotides: 6. The germline gives CDR1 MNHEY, CDR2 SVGAGI. This CDR3 is built from 14 residues. CDR3 region: CASSRRQGATEAFF. For the CDR3, the DNA is TGTGCCAGCAGTCGCCGCCAGGGGGCCACTGAAGCTTTCTTT.

In DNA form, the CDR3 reads TGTGCCGGCGGGCGGGGGCTTTCCCCGGAGGACACTGAAGCTTTCTTT. It yields the protein CAGGRGLSPEDTEAFF. This chain joins TRBV5-4 and TRBJ1-1; tentatively, D is TRBD1 (6 bases). V was clipped by 10 bases and J by 3 bases, with 25 bases between them. Germline V CDR1 and CDR2: SGHNT, YYREEE (reference sequence). This CDR3 has 16 amino acids.

The V call is TRBV19, the J call TRBJ2-7; 10 bases map to TRBD2. The length of the CDR3 is 17 residues. V shed 8 bases, J shed 0 bases, and the junction held 13 bases outside the gene matches. The germline CDR1 and CDR2 sequences are LNHDA and SQIVND (reference sequence). CDR3 sequence: CASGPWFSSGGSYEQYF. CDR3 sequence (DNA): TGTGCCAGTGGCCCTTGGTTTTCTAGCGGGGGCTCCTACGAGCAGTACTTC. Supplemented by reference TRBV19 and TRBJ2-7, the full variable domain reads DGGITQSPKYLFRKEGQNVTLSCEQNLNHDAMYWYRQDPGQGLRLIYYSQIVNDFQKGDIAEGYSVSREKKESFPLTVTSAQKNPTAFYLCASGPWFSSGGSYEQYFGPGTRLTVT.